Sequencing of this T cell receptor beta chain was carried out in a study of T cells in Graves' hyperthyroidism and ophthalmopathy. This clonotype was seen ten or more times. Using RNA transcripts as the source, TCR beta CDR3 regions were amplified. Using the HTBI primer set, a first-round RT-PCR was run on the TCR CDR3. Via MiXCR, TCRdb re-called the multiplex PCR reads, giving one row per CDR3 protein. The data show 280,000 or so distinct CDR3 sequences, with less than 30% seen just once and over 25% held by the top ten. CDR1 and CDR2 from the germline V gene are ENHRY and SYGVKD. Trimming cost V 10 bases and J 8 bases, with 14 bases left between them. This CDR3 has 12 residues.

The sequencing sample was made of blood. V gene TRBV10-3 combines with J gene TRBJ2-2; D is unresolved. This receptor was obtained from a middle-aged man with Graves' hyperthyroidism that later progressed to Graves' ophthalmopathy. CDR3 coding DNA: TGTGCCACTCGAGAGCTGAAAGGGGAGCTGTTTTTT. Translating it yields CATRELKGELFF.